The 2 T cell receptor beta chains given below trace back to one sample, sequenced in a study of neoadjuvant anti-PD-1 for oral cavity cancer. TCRdb keeps only in-frame clones here, not all; method: immunoSEQ multiplex PCR. The sample has roughly 67,000 clones, around four fifths seen once. The specimen was PBMCs, collected before nivolumab (anti-PD-1) treatment. The receptors here all came from a person between 40 and 85 years old with oral cavity squamous cell carcinoma.

There are a few counts of this clone. CDR3 nucleotide sequence: TGCAGCGTTGAAATGCTAGCGGGAGCGGGCTACAATGAGCAGTTCTTC. Translation: CSVEMLAGAGYNEQFF. This rearrangement joins TRBV29-1 to TRBJ2-1; TRBD2 agrees at 10 bases. J lost 3 bases, V lost 2 bases, and 7 bases had no gene match. CDR3 length: 16 amino acids. Germline CDR1 and CDR2: SQVTM and ANQGSEA.

The J gene is TRBJ2-7, the V gene TRBV28; 7 bases fit TRBD1. Unmatched junction bases numbered 14, after V lost 4 bases and J lost 2 bases. The length of the CDR3 is 17 residues. Germline lookup yields CDR1 MDHEN and CDR2 SYDVKM. CDR3: CASSSLDVTGKPYEQYF. In DNA, the CDR3 is TGTGCCAGCAGTTCCCTCGATGTGACAGGGAAGCCCTACGAGCAGTACTTC.